A selection of T cell receptor beta chains follows, all from one sample in a study of CD8 T cells in Susac syndrome. TCRdb re-derived calls from the immunoSEQ multiplex PCR reads in MiXCR, one entry per CDR3 protein. The sample has 120,000 or so distinct CDR3 sequences, under 96% seen once. Sequencing used CD4+ T cells from PBMCs. The receptor set was obtained from a human donor with Susac syndrome. Each CDR3 is given without its conserved first and last residue.

v_call	j_call	cdr3_aa
TRBV7-2	TRBJ2-1	ASSLETGGPLSNEQF
TRBV7-2	TRBJ2-1	ASSPLGRANNEQF
TRBV9	TRBJ1-6	ASSVESNSPLH
TRBV12-3/TRBV12-4	TRBJ2-1	ASSQGLMQF
TRBV6-6	TRBJ2-7	ASSPHRDGEQY
TRBV20-1	TRBJ2-7	SARDSTSGLYEQY
TRBV29-1	TRBJ2-3	SVSPSRGSVTDTQY
TRBV18	TRBJ1-3	ASSLAVSGNTIY
TRBV30	TRBJ1-4	AWSVQSGYNEKLF
TRBV6-1	TRBJ2-7	ASSDETGTISYEQY
TRBV18	TRBJ2-7	ASSPGLAGSYEQY
TRBV12-3/TRBV12-4	TRBJ1-5	ASSYRGHGQPQH
TRBV4-2	TRBJ2-2	ASSQDSAAGVTNTGELF
TRBV28	TRBJ1-2	ASSLSSLRDRGYT
TRBV9	TRBJ2-1	ASSATSGSVNEQF
TRBV20-1	TRBJ2-7	SARGGQGASEQY
TRBV28	TRBJ1-2	ASSTSSYGYT
TRBV29-1	TRBJ1-2	SVGLRGSGYT
TRBV5-6	TRBJ2-7	ASSVGLGKGYEQY
TRBV4-2	TRBJ2-7	ASSQDWASKVYEQY
TRBV9	TRBJ1-1	ASSVAGAVSTEAF
TRBV29-1	TRBJ2-3	SASGRALDTQY
TRBV9	TRBJ1-1	ASSVAVFVNTEAF
TRBV7-3	TRBJ2-3	ASSFTPSGLIDTQY
TRBV9	TRBJ2-2	ASSVAGLTRGELF
TRBV7-9	TRBJ1-1	ASSFIRNTEAF
TRBV29-1	TRBJ1-2	SVEGDRVDGYT
TRBV3-1	TRBJ1-2	ASSHEPTGIRGYT
TRBV20-1	TRBJ1-1	SARVGGNTEAF
TRBV6-5	TRBJ2-5	ASSTDRAETQY
TRBV18	TRBJ1-1	ASSPQGLGGQSQNTEAF
TRBV7-9	TRBJ2-7	ASSSGQGRGARDEQY
TRBV5-1	TRBJ2-2	ASSLVGGTGELF
TRBV5-1	TRBJ1-1	ASSTSAQGFSYTEAF
TRBV24-1	TRBJ2-7	ATSDGAGGRSYEQY
TRBV7-2	TRBJ2-1	ASSLTHHREGGNEQF
TRBV20-1	TRBJ1-1	SAKDRPTEAF
TRBV30	TRBJ2-5	AAGTSGRAVETQY
TRBV27	TRBJ2-1	ASSWNQGREYNEQF
TRBV28	TRBJ2-7	ASSPTRGTYEQY
TRBV12-3/TRBV12-4	TRBJ2-2	ASSLHRGRELF
TRBV20-1	TRBJ2-1	SAPQGPKFNEQF
TRBV20-1	TRBJ2-3	SARVPLAGGGGDTQY
TRBV2	TRBJ2-6	ASSDHGQGNGANVLT
TRBV9	TRBJ2-3	ASSVGPGWADTQY
TRBV6-5	TRBJ1-1	ASSYGGMNTEAF
TRBV12-3/TRBV12-4	TRBJ1-2	ASSLKALGVQSGYT
TRBV12-3/TRBV12-4	TRBJ2-1	ASSFDSGEQF
TRBV4-1	TRBJ2-3	ASSSFSTDTQY
TRBV19	TRBJ2-1	ASGQGSYNEQF